This TCR beta chain was documented in a study of early T cells in non-severe SARS-CoV-2 infection. Study at large: Sequencing of unsorted whole blood was done on bulk RNA, leaving chains unpaired. Study-wide results and limits: A preference for anti-spike CD8 responses marked VDJdb matching, which missed private and CD4 specificities.

Trimming cost V 6 bases and J 3 bases; bases outside gene matches: 1. Germline V CDR1 and CDR2: SQVTM, ANQGSEA. This CDR3 comprises 13 residues. Details on this clonotype: Its antigen remains unidentified.

As part of library construction, unique molecular identifiers were attached to individual cDNA molecules. MiXCR was run by TCRdb on the 5' RACE reads, yielding one entry per CDR3 protein. The data show 75,000 to 100,000 distinct CDR3 sequences, 16% seen once. The TCR sequence derives from an adult who was a healthcare worker with PCR-confirmed SARS-CoV-2 infection or an uninfected control (not recorded which). The genes are TRBV29-1 and TRBJ2-1; 11 nucleotides line up with TRBD2. The sequencing sample was made of whole blood. CDR3 protein: CSVLAGDYNEQFF. CDR3 bases: TGCAGCGTACTAGCGGGGGACTACAATGAGCAGTTCTTC.